These 31 T cell receptor beta chains originate from one sample sequenced in a study of blood T cell repertoires in COVID-19 (dated by TCRdb to about 2020). To prepare the library, the immunoSEQ multiplex PCR assay was applied. TCRdb stores this immuneACCESS table with in-frame sequences only. Part of the clones is absent; in the studies checked, under half of the shortfall reflects unresolved V genes, and no reason is known for the rest. This sample holds some 420,000 clones; around 89% were observed only once. The ten most abundant clones make up 0.9% to 1.2% of the sample. The specimen sequenced was PBMCs or T cells enriched from blood (not recorded which). The receptors shown here come from a man under 40 who had recovered from COVID-19.

The J gene is TRBJ2-4, the V gene TRBV3-1 (or the pseudogene TRBV3-2); the match to TRBD2 covers 8 bases. The CDR3 extends over 18 amino acids. Trimming at V came to 0 bases and at J to 5 bases, leaving 12 bases not matched to a gene. Germline CDR1 is LGHDT and CDR2 is YNNKEL (reference sequence). Written as DNA, the CDR3 is TGTGCCAGCAGCCAAGATTCCCCAACTAGCGGCGCACAAAACATTCAGTACTTC. It translates to CASSQDSPTSGAQNIQYF.

This chain links TRBV9 with TRBJ1-1; 8 bases map to TRBD1. This CDR3 is built from 13 residues. The junction had 2 bases not matched to a gene; V was cut back by 2 bases and J by 5 bases. Germline V gives CDR1 SGDLS, CDR2 YYNGEE. CDR3 protein: CASSVNRGTEAFF. The CDR3 DNA reads as TGTGCCAGCAGCGTCAACAGGGGGACTGAAGCTTTCTTT.

The chain joins TRBV4-2 to TRBJ1-3, with 8 bases fitting TRBD1. CDR3 size: 19 residues. Germline V gives CDR1 LGHNA, CDR2 YNFKEQ. V lost 3 bases, J lost 0 bases, and 13 bases stayed unmatched. The CDR3 nucleotides read TGTGCCAGCAGCCATTCTCACCGGGGACAGGCCGTCTCTGGAAACACCATATATTTT. Translated: CASSHSHRGQAVSGNTIYF.

J is TRBJ2-6 and V is TRBV21-1; the D call of TRBD1 is as the table states it, not checked on the DNA. TRBV21-1 is deemed a pseudogene. This CDR3 has 19 residues. CDR3 amino acids: CASTGPLGTGSSGANVLTF. DNA for the CDR3: TGTGCCAGCACTGGCCCTTTGGGGACAGGAAGCTCTGGGGCCAACGTCCTGACTTTC.

This clone was observed a few times. The J gene is TRBJ1-2, the V gene TRBV7-8; 10 positions match TRBD1. This CDR3 region has 16 residues. Germline values: CDR1 SGHVS, CDR2 FQNEAQ. Trimming took 5 bases from V and 3 from J; bases not matched to a gene: 9. CDR3 region: CASSPQGDRGYYGYTF. The CDR3 bases are TGTGCCAGCAGCCCTCAGGGGGACAGGGGCTACTATGGCTACACCTTC.

The CDR3: CASIPMGGGDNSPLHF. CDR3 coding DNA: TGTGCCAGCATTCCTATGGGGGGGGGTGACAATTCACCCCTCCACTTT. The chain is built from TRBV28 and TRBJ1-6; D possibly corresponds to TRBD1 (5 bases). There are 16 residues in the CDR3. V lost 7 bases to trimming and J lost 7 bases, with 20 bases between them. The V gene's germline CDR1 is MDHEN and CDR2 SYDVKM.

The CDR3 protein is CATGRVEQYF. Written as DNA, the CDR3 is TGTGCCACCGGGAGGGTAGAGCAGTACTTC. This chain joins TRBV28 and TRBJ2-7; TRBD2 agrees at 8 bases. Germline assignment: CDR1 MDHEN and CDR2 SYDVKM. This CDR3 has 10 amino acids. After removal of 10 bases from V and 7 bases from J, the junction contained 3 bases not matched to a gene.

CDR3 sequence reads: CASSRDSSSYEQYF. The CDR3 region has the DNA TGTGCCAGCAGCCGGGACTCTAGCTCCTACGAGCAGTACTTC. This chain connects TRBV16 to TRBJ2-7; TRBD2 is a possible D gene (6 bases). The V gene lost 4 bases and the J gene lost 0 bases, with 10 bases spanning the gap. The CDR3 has 14 amino acids. Germline lookup yields CDR1 KGHSY and CDR2 FQNENV.

V and J are TRBV5-1 and TRBJ2-7; 7 bases fit TRBD2. Germline V gives CDR1 SGHRS, CDR2 YFSETQ. The CDR3 is made up of 14 amino acids. V trimming: 4 bases; J trimming: 1 base; junction bases outside the gene matches: 5. The CDR3 loop reads CASSETSHSYEQYF. The CDR3, as DNA: TGCGCCAGCAGCGAGACTAGCCATTCCTACGAGCAGTACTTC.

This rearrangement joins TRBV6-1 to TRBJ1-2, with D uncertain. Looked up from germline, CDR1 is MNHNS and CDR2 is SASEGT. Trimming removed 1 base at V and 10 bases at J, with 10 bases between. The CDR3 has 12 residues. The CDR3 loop reads CASSEDRRYYTF. Written as DNA, the CDR3 is TGTGCCAGCAGTGAAGACAGACGATACTACACCTTC.

V and J are TRBV5-1 and TRBJ2-5, with 11 bases fitting TRBD1. The CDR3 runs to 15 residues. Germline V gene sequence: CDR1 SGHRS, CDR2 YFSETQ. Trimming cost V 4 bases and J 5 bases; bases outside gene matches: 7. The CDR3 is CASSEGQGGGETQYF. In DNA, the CDR3 is TGCGCCAGCAGCGAGGGACAGGGGGGCGGGGAGACCCAGTACTTC.

V is TRBV10-2 and J is TRBJ1-4; D is unresolved. CDR1 is WSHSY and CDR2 is SAAADI in the germline V gene. The CDR3 has 15 amino acids. The V and J ends lost 6 bases and 3 bases respectively, with 14 bases between them. The CDR3 loop reads CASRMRGASNEKLFF. The CDR3 nucleotides read TGCGCCAGCAGAATGCGGGGAGCATCTAATGAAAAACTGTTTTTT.

In this sample, this clone turned up once. The chain joins TRBV25-1 to TRBJ2-5, with TRBD2 as a possible D gene (6 bases). Germline V CDR1 and CDR2: MGHDK, SYGVNS. Trimming removed 4 bases from V and 0 bases from J, with 9 bases in between. The CDR3 loop spans 14 amino acids. The DNA of the CDR3 is TGTGCCAGCAGTGGCGGAGGGTACCAAGAGACCCAGTACTTC. This gives the protein CASSGGGYQETQYF.

This clone was counted only a few times. The genes are TRBV3-1 (or the pseudogene TRBV3-2) and TRBJ2-7; D not certain. Germline loops: CDR1 LGHDT, CDR2 YNNKEL (reference sequence). V lost 1 base and J 0 bases, leaving 10 bases between the germline ends. This CDR3 is built from 15 residues. The CDR3: CASSQGLIYSYEQYF. The CDR3 DNA follows: TGTGCCAGCAGCCAAGGACTCATTTACTCCTACGAGCAGTACTTC.

This sequence joins TRBV10-2 and TRBJ1-2; no clear D. The V gene lost 7 bases and the J gene lost 3 bases, with 15 bases spanning the gap. The CDR3 totals 14 residues. Germline values: CDR1 WSHSY, CDR2 SAAADI. CDR3 in DNA: TGCGCCAGCACTGGACTAAACCTTGACTATGGCTACACCTTC. Amino acids: CASTGLNLDYGYTF.

Here the CDR3 DNA reads TGTGCCAGCAGCTTCAACCCGGGACAGGCCTACGAGCAGTACTTC. Amino acid sequence: CASSFNPGQAYEQYF. The chain joins TRBV5-6 to TRBJ2-7; 8 bases fit TRBD1. The CDR3 has 15 residues. CDR1 and CDR2 (germline): SGHDT, YYEEEE. V was pared by 2 bases and J by 2 bases, with 6 bases of the junction left unmatched.

The chain has TRBV7-6 and TRBJ1-1; no definite D call. The CDR3 is 17 amino acids. The V end was cut by 5 bases, the J end by 0 bases, with 19 bases between. Germline V gene data show CDR1 as SGHVS and CDR2 as FNYEAQ. The CDR3 is CASSPGLGQFMNTEAFF. DNA for the CDR3: TGTGCCAGCAGCCCTGGCCTTGGTCAGTTCATGAACACTGAAGCTTTCTTT.

This clone was seen only once. The gene calls are TRBV29-1 and TRBJ2-1, with 12 bases matching TRBD2. The CDR3 runs 20 residues. The V and J ends lost 4 bases and 7 bases, in that order; junction bases with no gene match: 23. Germline V gene lookup returns CDR1 SQVTM and CDR2 ANQGSEA. The CDR3 region is CSVGGPGKGLAGGPRNEQFF. The CDR3 nucleotides are TGCAGCGTTGGAGGTCCCGGTAAAGGGCTAGCGGGAGGGCCGCGGAATGAGCAGTTCTTC.

This clone was detected a few times. Other DNA sequences in this specimen translate into the identical CDR3. The chain employs TRBV5-1 and TRBJ2-5; 15 bases align to TRBD2. CDR1 and CDR2 from the germline V gene are SGHRS and YFSETQ. V dropped 4 bases and J dropped 4; count of bases not matched to a gene: 2. This CDR3 is built from 15 residues. The CDR3 sequence is CASSLGLAGGETQYF. Written as DNA, the CDR3 is TGCGCCAGCAGCCTGGGACTAGCGGGAGGAGAGACCCAGTACTTC.

This rearrangement joins TRBV19 to TRBJ1-5, with D unclear. The germline V and J ends were trimmed by 4 bases and 5 bases, with 9 bases remaining between them. The CDR3 length is 13 residues. Germline loops: CDR1 LNHDA, CDR2 SQIVND (reference sequence). The CDR3 nucleotides are TGTGCCAGTAGTACCCAGGTTGATCAGCCCCAGCATTTT. Translation: CASSTQVDQPQHF. The full variable domain, rest sourced from reference TRBV19 and TRBJ1-5, is DGGITQSPKYLFRKEGQNVTLSCEQNLNHDAMYWYRQDPGQGLRLIYYSQIVNDFQKGDIAEGYSVSREKKESFPLTVTSAQKNPTAFYLCASSTQVDQPQHFGDGTRLSIL.

This chain joins TRBV4-1 and TRBJ1-5; 7 nucleotides align to TRBD1. The CDR3 loop spans 14 amino acids. Trimming cost V 1 base and J 7 bases; bases outside gene matches: 4. The germline CDR1 and CDR2 sequences are MGHRA and YSYEKL. The CDR3 sequence is CASSQAGGGQPQHF. CDR3 nucleotides: TGCGCCAGCAGCCAAGCAGGGGGTGGACAGCCCCAGCATTTT.

The chain employs TRBV7-9 and TRBJ2-7, with D unresolved. Germline values: CDR1 SEHNR, CDR2 FQNEAQ (reference sequence). V was pared by 3 bases and J by 0 bases, with 3 bases between. The CDR3 covers 12 residues. Written as DNA, the CDR3 is TGTGCCAGCAGCTTTAGCTCCTACGAGCAGTACTTC. Translating it yields CASSFSSYEQYF.

V is TRBV19 and J is TRBJ2-1; possible D gene TRBD2, 5 bases. The V and J ends lost 3 bases and 4 bases respectively, with 10 bases between them. Germline-derived CDR1 and CDR2 are LNHDA and SQIVND (reference sequence). This CDR3 is built from 14 residues. This chain's CDR3 is CASSMQDFYNEQFF. In nucleotides, the CDR3 is TGTGCCAGTAGTATGCAGGACTTTTACAATGAGCAGTTCTTC.

This clone was recorded at least ten times. The chain recombines TRBV19 with TRBJ1-5, with 7 bases identical to TRBD1. After removal of 5 bases from V and 1 base from J, the junction contained 8 bases not matched to a gene. The germline V gene has CDR1 LNHDA and CDR2 SQIVND (reference sequence). The CDR3 spans 16 residues. Here the CDR3 reads CASSLERQGSNQPQHF. The CDR3 DNA reads TGTGCCAGTAGTCTCGAACGACAGGGAAGCAATCAGCCCCAGCATTTT.

The rearrangement uses TRBV2 and TRBJ1-3; D may be TRBD1 (6 bases). The CDR3 is 14 amino acids. The V gene's germline CDR1 is SNHLY and CDR2 FYNNEI. The V and J ends lost 2 bases and 2 bases respectively, with 7 bases between them. The CDR3 DNA reads as TGTGCCAGCAGTGAAAACAGGGCTGGAAACACCATATATTTT. It codes for CASSENRAGNTIYF.

The chain couples TRBV5-4 to TRBJ1-6, with a possible D match to TRBD1 (6 bases). Germline V gives CDR1 SGHNT, CDR2 YYREEE (reference sequence). V was trimmed by 1 base and J by 10 bases, leaving 21 bases between them. The CDR3 spans 17 residues. The CDR3 DNA reads TGTGCCAGCAGCTTGTATTCGGACAGCCTTCGGTCCTCACCCCTCCACTTT. Its protein is CASSLYSDSLRSSPLHF.

The chain employs TRBV4-1 and TRBJ2-4, with 7 bases aligning to TRBD2. The CDR3 runs 18 residues. Germline values: CDR1 MGHRA, CDR2 YSYEKL. J lost 0 bases, V lost 0 bases, and 8 bases had no gene match. CDR3 DNA sequence: TGCGCCAGCAGCCAAGAGCGGGGAGGGGTGCTAGCCAAAAACATTCAGTACTTC. It codes for CASSQERGGVLAKNIQYF.

V is TRBV10-3 and J is TRBJ1-5, with 10 bases fitting TRBD1. The V segment lost 6 bases and the J segment 2 bases; nucleotides outside the gene matches: 16. Germline-derived CDR1 and CDR2 are ENHRY and SYGVKD. The CDR3 is made up of 19 amino acids. For the CDR3, the DNA is TGTGCCATCAGCAACCTAGCCGGGACAGGGGCCAGAGGCAATCAGCCCCAGCATTTT. It is translated as CAISNLAGTGARGNQPQHF.

This clone appeared once. The V and J genes are TRBV2 and TRBJ2-1; 10 bases are a match to TRBD2. Germline V lookup: CDR1 SNHLY, CDR2 FYNNEI. J lost 6 bases, V lost 10 bases, and 9 bases had no gene match. The CDR3 consists of 14 residues. The CDR3 bases are TGTGCCACCGCCGGGACTAGCGTAACCAATGAGCAGTTCTTC. Protein product: CATAGTSVTNEQFF.

The V call is TRBV28, the J call TRBJ1-2; no firm D call. Trimming removed 5 bases from V and 1 base from J, with 11 bases in between. This CDR3 comprises 14 residues. Germline CDR1 MDHEN, CDR2 SYDVKM. CDR3 bases: TGTGCCAGCAGTGTACCAGGCTTTAACTATGGCTACACCTTC. It is translated as CASSVPGFNYGYTF.

The genes are TRBV5-1 and TRBJ2-1; TRBD2 might be the D (5 bases). Trimming removed 0 bases at V and 6 bases at J, with 16 bases between. Germline CDR1 SGHRS, CDR2 YFSETQ. This CDR3 region has 16 residues. The CDR3 nucleotides read TGCGCCAGCAGCTTGGCCGATATGGGAGTGGCCAATGAGCAGTTCTTC. Translation: CASSLADMGVANEQFF.